The clone carrying this T cell receptor (beta chain) was found a few times. No antigen is known for it. The sample is drawn from a study of CD8 T cells in ankylosing spondylitis. Study outcomes and limitations: About eight highly homologous variants made up a TCR beta motif that seemed to typify ankylosing spondylitis blood.

CDR1 LGHNT and CDR2 FRNRAP come from the germline V gene. This CDR3 contains 12 residues. The V and J ends lost 5 bases and 10 bases respectively, with 12 bases between them. For TCR beta, libraries came from quantitative 5'-RACE with molecular barcodes. One entry per CDR3 protein, called by TCRdb with MiXCR from the 5' RACE reads. The table shows roughly 180,000 distinct CDR3 sequences, with approximately 9.9% occurring only once. This receptor was obtained from a female donor with ankylosing spondylitis or in good health (not recorded which). What was sequenced was blood, either unsorted or a sorted T cell fraction (not recorded which). The chain couples TRBV12-5 to TRBJ2-1; possible D gene TRBD2, 5 bases. This CDR3 reads CASGPHPGEQFF. The CDR3 bases are TGTGCTAGTGGTCCCCACCCGGGGGAGCAGTTCTTC. Supplemented by reference TRBV12-5 and TRBJ2-1, the full variable domain reads DARVTQTPRHKVTEMGQEVTMRCQPILGHNTVFWYRQTMMQGLELLAYFRNRAPLDDSGMPKDRFSAEMPDATLATLKIQPSEPRDSAVYFCASGPHPGEQFFGPGTRLTVL.